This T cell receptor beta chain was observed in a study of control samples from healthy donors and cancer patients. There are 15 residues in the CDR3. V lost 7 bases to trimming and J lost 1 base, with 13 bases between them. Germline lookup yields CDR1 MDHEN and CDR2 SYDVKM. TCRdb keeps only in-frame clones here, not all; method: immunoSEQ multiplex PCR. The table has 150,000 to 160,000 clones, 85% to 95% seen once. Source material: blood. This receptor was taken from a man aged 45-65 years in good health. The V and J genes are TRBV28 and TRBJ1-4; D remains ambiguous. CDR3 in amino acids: CASTPERRTNEKLFF. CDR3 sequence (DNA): TGTGCCAGCACCCCCGAGCGGCGAACTAATGAAAAACTGTTTTTT. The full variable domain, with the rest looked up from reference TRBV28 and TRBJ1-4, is DVKVTQSSRYLVKRTGEKVFLECVQDMDHENMFWYRQDPGLGLRLIYFSYDVKMKEKGDIPEGYSVSREKKERFSLILESASTNQTSMYLCASTPERRTNEKLFFGSGTQLSVL.